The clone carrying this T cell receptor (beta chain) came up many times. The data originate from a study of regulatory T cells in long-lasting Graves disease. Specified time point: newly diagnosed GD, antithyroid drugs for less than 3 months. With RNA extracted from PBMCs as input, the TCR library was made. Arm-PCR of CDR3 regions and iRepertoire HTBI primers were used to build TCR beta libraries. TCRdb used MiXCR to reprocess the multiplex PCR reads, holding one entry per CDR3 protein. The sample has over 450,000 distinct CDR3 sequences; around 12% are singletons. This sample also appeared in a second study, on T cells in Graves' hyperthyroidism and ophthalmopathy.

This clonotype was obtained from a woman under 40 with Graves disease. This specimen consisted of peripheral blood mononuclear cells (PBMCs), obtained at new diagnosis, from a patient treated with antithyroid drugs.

CDR3 sequence reads: CASSPPGEAQYF. As DNA, the CDR3 is TGTGCCAGCTCACCACCGGGGGAGGCGCAGTACTTC. The chain is built from TRBV18 and TRBJ2-7; weak D call: TRBD2 (6 bases). Germline lookup yields CDR1 KGHSH and CDR2 LQKENI. The CDR3 contains 12 residues. The V gene lost 0 bases and the J gene lost 9 bases, with 9 bases spanning the gap.